A single sample gave rise to the 18 T cell receptor beta chains below, sequenced in a study of response to subunit inactivated influenza vaccine. TCRdb reprocessed the RT-PCR reads with MiXCR, giving one entry per CDR3 protein. The data contain some 500,000 distinct CDR3 sequences, 10% to 15% of them singletons. The material was PBMCs from blood, obtained 40 to 50 days after vaccination. These receptors originate from a man in his forties or fifties who received an inactivated influenza vaccine.

This clonotype showed up just a few times. The chain's CDR3 is CASGGNAFF. Written as DNA, the CDR3 is TGCGCCAGCGGGGGTAATGCTTTCTTT. J is TRBJ1-1 and V is TRBV5-1, with D perhaps matching TRBD1 (5 bases). In germline, CDR1 is SGHRS, CDR2 YFSETQ. Trimming took 7 bases from V and 11 from J, leaving 9 bases between them. This CDR3 region has 9 residues.

This clonotype showed up many times. The chain has TRBV5-1 and TRBJ2-7; a possible D gene is TRBD2 (5 bases). Between the trimmed V and J ends, which lost 5 bases and 4 bases, there was a span of 19 bases. This CDR3 is 15 amino acids long. The germline V gene has CDR1 SGHRS and CDR2 YFSETQ. The CDR3 nucleotides read TGCGCCAGCAGTTCGAGCGGTAGAACGGGGTACGAGCAGTACTTC. Its protein is CASSSSGRTGYEQYF.

This clonotype was picked up many times. The V call is TRBV6-1, the J call TRBJ1-4; the D gene is possibly TRBD1 (5 bases). The CDR3 is made up of 13 amino acids. In germline, CDR1 is MNHNS, CDR2 SASEGT. With 6 bases removed from V and 5 bases from J, the gap between germline ends came to 10 bases. In DNA, the CDR3 is TGTGCCAGCAGGACGGGGCGAAATGAAAAACTGTTTTTT. It yields the protein CASRTGRNEKLFF.

This chain connects TRBV7-2 to TRBJ2-7; either TRBD1 or TRBD2 may fit D (5 bases each). V shed 4 bases and J shed 4 bases, with 17 bases lying between them. The V gene's germline CDR1 is SGHTA and CDR2 FQGNSA. The length of the CDR3 is 15 residues. The CDR3 spells CASSSGLGPQYEQYF. The DNA of the CDR3 is TGTGCCAGCAGCTCGGGGTTGGGGCCTCAATACGAGCAGTACTTC.

This clonotype was counted only a few times. The chain uses TRBV21-1 and TRBJ1-2. TRBV21-1 is designated a pseudogene. This CDR3 is 13 amino acids long. This chain's CDR3 is CASSIPGLSGYTF. The DNA for the CDR3 is TGTGCCAGCAGCATCCCGGGACTGTCGGGCTACACCTTC.

V and J are TRBV12-3 or TRBV12-4 and TRBJ2-7; TRBD2 matches 10 bases. The CDR3 totals 15 residues. V lost 3 bases and J lost 4; bases outside the gene matches: 6. CDR3 sequence reads: CASSFKVAGGYEQYF. The CDR3 nucleotides are TGTGCCAGCAGTTTTAAGGTAGCGGGAGGTTACGAGCAGTACTTC.

There are a few counts of this clonotype. The chain is built from TRBV20-1 and TRBJ2-1; 11 bases are a match to TRBD2. The V gene's germline CDR1 is DFQATT and CDR2 SNEGSKA (reference sequence). V gave up 2 bases and J gave up 6 bases; unmatched junction bases: 9. This CDR3 spans 16 amino acids. CDR3 coding DNA: TGCAGTGCTAGATCGGCGGGGCTAGCGGGAGGCAATGAGCAGTTCTTC. Translated: CSARSAGLAGGNEQFF.

This clonotype showed up many times. This chain joins TRBV10-3 and TRBJ2-1; 9 bases fit TRBD1. In germline, CDR1 is ENHRY, CDR2 SYGVKD. The ends lost 6 bases at V and 7 bases at J; junction bases unmatched: 4. The CDR3 is 13 amino acids. The CDR3 nucleotides are TGTGCCATCAGGAGACAGGGGGAGAATGAGCAGTTCTTC. It codes for CAIRRQGENEQFF.

This clonotype was observed many times. The V and J genes are TRBV28 and TRBJ2-3; the D is unclear. Trimming shortened V by 3 bases and J by 4 bases, and 11 bases separated the two germline ends. This CDR3 spans 14 amino acids. Germline V gives CDR1 MDHEN, CDR2 SYDVKM. CDR3 sequence reads: CASSFRAAPDTQYF. As DNA, the CDR3 is TGTGCCAGCAGTTTTCGGGCAGCCCCAGATACGCAGTATTTT. Complete variable domain (other parts from reference TRBV28 and TRBJ2-3): DVKVTQSSRYLVKRTGEKVFLECVQDMDHENMFWYRQDPGLGLRLIYFSYDVKMKEKGDIPEGYSVSREKKERFSLILESASTNQTSMYLCASSFRAAPDTQYFGPGTRLTVL.

This clonotype was seen a few times. CDR3 sequence reads: CATWGTSSTDTQYF. Written as DNA, the CDR3 is TGTGCCACATGGGGGACTAGCAGCACAGATACGCAGTATTTT. J is TRBJ2-3 and V is TRBV10-3, with 9 bases fitting TRBD2. The germline gives CDR1 ENHRY, CDR2 SYGVKD. CDR3 length: 14 amino acids. V lost 10 bases to trimming and J lost 0 bases; unmatched junction nucleotides: 5.

This clonotype was counted many times. The CDR3: CASSTDPIGPYEQYF. CDR3 coding DNA: TGTGCCAGTAGTACCGATCCCATCGGACCCTACGAGCAGTACTTC. This chain uses TRBV19 with TRBJ2-7; D gene uncertain. The CDR3 consists of 15 residues. Germline values: CDR1 LNHDA, CDR2 SQIVND (reference sequence). The germline V and J ends were trimmed by 4 bases and 2 bases, with 15 bases remaining between them.

The chain carries TRBV7-9 and TRBJ1-2, with unresolved D. Trimming shortened V by 8 bases and J by 4 bases, and 5 bases separated the two germline ends. The V gene's germline CDR1 is SEHNR and CDR2 FQNEAQ (reference sequence). The CDR3 has 10 residues. CDR3 sequence: CASWAYGYTF. The CDR3 DNA is TGTGCCAGCTGGGCCTATGGCTACACCTTC.

This clonotype has more than one count but fewer than ten. V usage is TRBV28 and J usage is TRBJ2-7; D may be TRBD1 or TRBD2 (5 bases each). Trimming took off 4 bases at V and 3 bases at J, with 19 bases between the two ends. Germline V gene sequence: CDR1 MDHEN, CDR2 SYDVKM. The CDR3 length is 16 residues. The CDR3 DNA is TGTGCCAGCAGTTCAGCTGACAGCGGACAAGGCTACGAGCAGTACTTC. It is translated as CASSSADSGQGYEQYF.

This clonotype was recorded a few times. V gene TRBV7-8 combines with J gene TRBJ1-1; the D gene is possibly TRBD1 (6 bases). Between the trimmed V and J ends, which lost 7 bases and 1 base, there was a span of 13 bases. CDR1 is SGHVS, CDR2 FQNEAQ, per germline. This CDR3 contains 14 residues. The CDR3 region is CASILGGANTEAFF. The CDR3 DNA is TGTGCCAGCATATTGGGGGGGGCGAACACTGAAGCTTTCTTT. The variable domain in full, with the rest retrieved from reference TRBV7-8 and TRBJ1-1, is GAGVSQSPRYKVAKRGQDVALRCDPISGHVSLFWYQQALGQGPEFLTYFQNEAQLDKSGLPSDRFFAERPEGSVSTLKIQRTQQEDSAVYLCASILGGANTEAFFGQGTRLTVV.

Only a few counts were recorded for this clonotype. The gene calls are TRBV10-2 and TRBJ2-3; no definite D call. Germline assignment: CDR1 WSHSY and CDR2 SAAADI. V was clipped by 3 bases and J by 0 bases, with 4 bases between them. This CDR3 contains 13 residues. The CDR3 nucleotides are TGCGCCAGCAGTGAACAGAGCACAGATACGCAGTATTTT. It is translated as CASSEQSTDTQYF.

The CDR3 nucleotides read TGTGCCAGCAGTTCAACGGGGATTGAAAAACTGTTTTTT. It translates to CASSSTGIEKLFF. V and J are TRBV6-5 and TRBJ1-4; D gene uncertain. From germline, CDR1 is MNHEY and CDR2 SVGAGI. Between the trimmed V and J ends, which lost 4 bases and 7 bases, there was a span of 10 bases. The CDR3 spans 13 residues.

The V and J genes are TRBV5-1 and TRBJ1-1, with 9 bases lining up with TRBD1. J lost 5 bases, V lost 0 bases, and 8 bases had no gene match. This CDR3 comprises 16 residues. Germline V gene lookup returns CDR1 SGHRS and CDR2 YFSETQ. In DNA form, the CDR3 reads TGCGCCAGCAGCTTGGTAGCGGGACAGGGAGGGACTGAAGCTTTCTTT. It translates to CASSLVAGQGGTEAFF.

This clonotype turned up a few times. The gene calls are TRBV12-3 or TRBV12-4 and TRBJ1-6, with 7 bases that match TRBD1. The CDR3 covers 15 residues. J was trimmed by 8 bases and V by 6 bases; bases with no gene match: 10. DNA of the CDR3: TGTGCCAGCAGCCGGGCGGGACAGAATCATTCACCCCTCCACTTT. Translation: CASSRAGQNHSPLHF.